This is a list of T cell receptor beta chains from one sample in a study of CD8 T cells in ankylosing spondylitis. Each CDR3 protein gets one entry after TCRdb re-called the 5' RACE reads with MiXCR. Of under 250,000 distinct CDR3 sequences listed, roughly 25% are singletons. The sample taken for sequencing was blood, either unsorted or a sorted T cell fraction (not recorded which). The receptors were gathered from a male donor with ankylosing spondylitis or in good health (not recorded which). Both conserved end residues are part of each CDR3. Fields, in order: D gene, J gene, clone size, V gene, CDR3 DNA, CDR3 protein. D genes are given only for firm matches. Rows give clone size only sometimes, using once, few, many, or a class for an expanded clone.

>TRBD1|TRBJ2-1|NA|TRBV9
TGTGCCAGCAGCGTAGACGACAGGGTCTCCTACAATGAGCAGTTCTTC
CASSVDDRVSYNEQFF
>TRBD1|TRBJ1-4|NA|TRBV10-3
TGTGCCACAAACAGGGGGCGGAGTGAAAAACTGTTTTTT
CATNRGRSEKLFF
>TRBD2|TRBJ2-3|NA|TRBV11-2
TGTGCCAGCAGCTCTGGACTAGCGGGGACGCAGTATTTT
CASSSGLAGTQYF
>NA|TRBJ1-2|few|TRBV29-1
TGCAGCGTTGAGAACCGGCGATCCTATGGCTACACCTTC
CSVENRRSYGYTF
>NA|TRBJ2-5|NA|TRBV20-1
TGCAGTGCCAAGAAACAAGAGACCCAGTACTTC
CSAKKQETQYF
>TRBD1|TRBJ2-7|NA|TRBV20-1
TGCAGTGCTAGAGATACCCTGAGGGACAGGGGGAACGAGCAGTACTTC
CSARDTLRDRGNEQYF
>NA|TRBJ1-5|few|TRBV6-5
TGTGCCAGCAGTTACTCGGGGGGGGCGGGGCAGCCCCAGCATTTT
CASSYSGGAGQPQHF
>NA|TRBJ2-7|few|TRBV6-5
TGTGCCAGCAGTTACTCAACGAGGGGGAGGGCCGACGAGCAGTACTTC
CASSYSTRGRADEQYF
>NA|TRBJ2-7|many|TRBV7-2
TGTGCCAGCAGCACCGGACCCTTATACTACGAGCAGTACTTC
CASSTGPLYYEQYF
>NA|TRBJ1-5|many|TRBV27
TGTGCCAGCAGAGACAGTCCAAATCAGCCCCAGCATTTT
CASRDSPNQPQHF
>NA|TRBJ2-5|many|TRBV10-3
TGTGCCATTCAGCTGGGGTCAGAGACAGAGACCCAGTACTTC
CAIQLGSETETQYF
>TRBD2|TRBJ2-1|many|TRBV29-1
TGCAGCGTCGAGACCGGGACTAGTAATTTCTACAATGAGCAGTTCTTC
CSVETGTSNFYNEQFF
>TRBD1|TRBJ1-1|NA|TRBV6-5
TGTGCCAGCAGTCAAGGACAGGGACGGTCTTTCTTT
CASSQGQGRSFF
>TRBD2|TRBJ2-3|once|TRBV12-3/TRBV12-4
TGTGCCAGCCGCCCGGGAGGAGGAACAGATACGCAGTATTTT
CASRPGGGTDTQYF
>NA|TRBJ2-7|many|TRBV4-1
TGCGCCAGCAGCCAAGACAGGGCAGGGGTCGGCGAGCAGTACTTC
CASSQDRAGVGEQYF